This T cell receptor beta chain came from a study of cytomegalovirus exposure and HLA in healthy donors. As for this clone: Antigen unknown.

Assay used: immunoSEQ multiplex PCR; TCRdb lists only in-frame clones, some missing. The data contain 200,000 or so clones, roughly 82% of them singletons. Notes on the study in general: TCR clusters originating in the first cohort tended to co-occur in the 120 validation repertoires, according to a later analysis. Rare TCR sequences predominated, though certain public TCRs were found in many donors. A classifier reportedly called cytomegalovirus status with high sensitivity and specificity.

The receptor's source is a woman aged 25 to 39 in good health and CMV-seropositive. Sequenced: PBMCs.

DNA of the CDR3: TGCGCCAGCAGGACTAGCGGGAGTTCCTACGAGCAGTACTTC. The encoded protein is CASRTSGSSYEQYF. The rearrangement uses TRBV5-1 and TRBJ2-7, with 12 bases matching TRBD2. From germline, CDR1 is SGHRS and CDR2 YFSETQ. Losses at the gene ends were 5 bases for V and 1 base for J; bases not matched to a gene: 1. CDR3 length equals 14 residues.